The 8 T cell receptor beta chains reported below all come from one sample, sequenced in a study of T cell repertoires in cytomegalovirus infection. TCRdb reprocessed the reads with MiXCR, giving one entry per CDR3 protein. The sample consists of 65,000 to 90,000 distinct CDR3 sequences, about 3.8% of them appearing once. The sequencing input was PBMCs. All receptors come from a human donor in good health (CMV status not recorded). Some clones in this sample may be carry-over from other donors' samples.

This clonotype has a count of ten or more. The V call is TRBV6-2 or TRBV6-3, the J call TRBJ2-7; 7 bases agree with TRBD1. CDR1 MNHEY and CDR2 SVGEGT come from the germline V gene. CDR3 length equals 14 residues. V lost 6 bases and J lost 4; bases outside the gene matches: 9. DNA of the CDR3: TGTGCCAGCAGCCGAGGACAGGTACTATACGAGCAGTACTTC. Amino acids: CASSRGQVLYEQYF.

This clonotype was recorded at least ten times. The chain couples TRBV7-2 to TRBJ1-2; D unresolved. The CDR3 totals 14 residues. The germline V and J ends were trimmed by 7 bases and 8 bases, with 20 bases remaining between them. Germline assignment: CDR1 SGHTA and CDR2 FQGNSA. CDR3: CASILSQLVGGYTF. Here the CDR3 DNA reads TGTGCCAGCATCCTATCCCAACTAGTAGGAGGCTACACCTTC.

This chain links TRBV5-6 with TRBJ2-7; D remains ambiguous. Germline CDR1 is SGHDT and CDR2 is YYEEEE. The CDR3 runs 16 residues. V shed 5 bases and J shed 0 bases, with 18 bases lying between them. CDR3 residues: CASSLQPILYSYEQYF. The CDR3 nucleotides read TGTGCCAGCAGTTTACAACCCATTCTCTACTCCTACGAGCAGTACTTC.

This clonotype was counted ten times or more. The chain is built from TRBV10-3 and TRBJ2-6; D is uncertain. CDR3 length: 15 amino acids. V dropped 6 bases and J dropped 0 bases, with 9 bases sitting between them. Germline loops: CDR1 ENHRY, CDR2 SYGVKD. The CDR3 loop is CAISGTTSGANVLTF. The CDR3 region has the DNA TGTGCCATCAGCGGAACTACCTCTGGGGCCAACGTCCTGACTTTC.

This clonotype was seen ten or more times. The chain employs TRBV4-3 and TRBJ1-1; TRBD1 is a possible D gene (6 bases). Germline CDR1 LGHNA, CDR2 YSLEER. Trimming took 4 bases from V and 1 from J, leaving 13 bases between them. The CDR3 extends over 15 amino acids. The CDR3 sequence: CASSRRGGRNTEAFF. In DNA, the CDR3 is TGCGCCAGCAGCCGGCGGGGGGGGCGGAACACTGAAGCTTTCTTT.

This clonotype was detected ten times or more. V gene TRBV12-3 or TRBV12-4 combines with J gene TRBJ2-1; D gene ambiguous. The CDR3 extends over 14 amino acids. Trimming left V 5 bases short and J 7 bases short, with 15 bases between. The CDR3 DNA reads TGTGCCAGCAGTGCCGGAGATATAGGGAATGAGCAGTTCTTC. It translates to CASSAGDIGNEQFF.

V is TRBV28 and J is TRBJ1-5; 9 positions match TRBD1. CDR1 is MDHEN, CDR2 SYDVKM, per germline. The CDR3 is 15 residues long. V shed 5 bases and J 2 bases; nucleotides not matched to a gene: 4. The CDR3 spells CASSPWTGGNQPQHF. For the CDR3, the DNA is TGTGCCAGCAGTCCGTGGACAGGGGGCAATCAGCCCCAGCATTTT.

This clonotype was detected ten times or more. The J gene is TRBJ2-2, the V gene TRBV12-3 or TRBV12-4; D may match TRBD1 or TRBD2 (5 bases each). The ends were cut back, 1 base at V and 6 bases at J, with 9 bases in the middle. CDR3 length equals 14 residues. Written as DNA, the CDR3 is TGTGCCAGCAGTTTAGGAGGGGCAGCCGGGGAGCTGTTTTTT. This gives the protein CASSLGGAAGELFF.